The source of this TCR beta chain is a study of blood T cell repertoires in COVID-19. Overall study context: There were acute and convalescent COVID-19 samples, and they came from the United States, Italy and Spain. From T cells, B-cell-depleted T cells, or PBMCs came the material, which was cDNA or gDNA.

This CDR3 is 15 amino acids long. Germline loops: CDR1 SGDLS, CDR2 YYNGEE. V was pared by 4 bases and J by 7 bases, with 13 bases of the junction left unmatched. In the source study's methods: Reference gene primer amplification in the assay estimated nucleated cell counts. Sequenced by immunoSEQ multiplex PCR; TCRdb stores in-frame clones only, minus some. Clone size and the V and J calls come from that table; the DNA yielded D and trimming. The sample contains roughly 160,000 clones, roughly 85% of which appear only once. This clonotype was obtained from a man aged 60 to 75 with acute or convalescent COVID-19. This rearrangement joins TRBV9 to TRBJ2-7; 8 bases fit TRBD2. The sample taken for sequencing was peripheral blood. CDR3 sequence reads: CASSPRGGAYVEQYF. CDR3 nucleotide sequence: TGTGCCAGCAGCCCCCGGGGGGGTGCCTACGTGGAGCAGTACTTC.